This TCR beta chain was sequenced during a study of Ad26.COV2.S vaccination and SARS-CoV-2 variants. As to treatment: over 15 received Ad26.COV2.S at low or high dose, single or two shots; roughly five received placebo; per-sample allocation not given. The samples date from day 63 after the first vaccine or placebo injection. General observations from the study: Possibly, TCR breadth and depth analyses underestimated total T cell responses.

Using immunoSEQ multiplex PCR, the repertoire was profiled, and TCRdb retains in-frame clones only, with some absent. The sample includes roughly 350,000 clones, approximately 90% of them seen just once. About this clone itself: Its antigen is unidentified.

This receptor was identified in a person between 18 and 65 years old who received the Ad26.COV2.S COVID-19 vaccine or a placebo. Sequenced here: peripheral blood, sampled in a trial of Ad26.COV2.S vaccine versus placebo.

The CDR3 bases are TGTGCCAGCAGGGGGACAGGGGAGAAGGCACCCCTCCACTTT. This sequence encodes CASRGTGEKAPLHF. This sequence joins TRBV6-6 and TRBJ1-6; TRBD1 matches at 10 bases. This CDR3 comprises 14 residues. V was clipped by 6 bases and J by 11 bases; unmatched bases: 7. Germline CDR1 is MNHNY and CDR2 is SVGAGI (reference sequence).